The subject of this entry is one TCR beta chain. The clone's antigen remains unknown. One base away there is no much larger clone; base qualities are not given. The cohort consisted of some 670 healthy bone marrow donors. At the time of sampling, all cohort members were nominally healthy, though unrecorded immune exposures were likely present. The donor tested CMV seropositive, placing the donor among the roughly 300 seropositive members of the cohort. Each donor provided a peripheral blood sample, and peripheral blood mononuclear cells were used for TCR beta sequencing. The Qiagen DNeasy Blood Extraction Kit was used to extract genomic DNA from the blood cell samples. This sample was taken from a study of cytomegalovirus exposure and HLA in healthy donors (dated by TCRdb to the late 2010s). Concerning the study at large: According to an earlier analysis of around 600 of the donors, about 180 million T cells yielded 120 million or so unique TCR beta sequences and 276 Gb of sequence data. An earlier analysis of fewer than 700 of the donors applied high-throughput TCR beta sequencing to assess whether each TCR beta V gene segment acted as functional or pseudogenic. HLA typing included class I and class II loci at four-digit resolution. The later analysis used no new phenotypic data to find candidate immune exposures, relying instead on TCR beta sequences and their occurrence across donors. Donor age, sex, ethnicity and CMV serostatus were collected together with the repertoire data. Every repertoire in the discovery cohort had been generated on one and the same sequencing platform. Of the 300 to 450 genotyped donors, roughly 80% fell in the genetic ancestry cluster associated with self-reported Caucasian donors. Approximately 300 gigabases of sequencing data and 80 million or so unique TCR sequences were included in an early release covering about 700 HLA-typed donors. Typing coverage differed by locus: A, B, C, DRB1 and DQB1 were typed in roughly 629-630 donors, DQA1 in approximately 520, DPA1 in 606, and DPB1 in approximately 450. Besides the first cohort of 550 to 750 subjects, a separate validation cohort made up of 120 or so different subjects was used. In a later analysis, previously published TCR beta repertoires from more than 500 donors were re-analyzed and high-resolution HLA genotyping was added so that TCR occurrence patterns could be studied. Genome-wide SNP genotypes for about three fifths of the roughly 670 donors were used in a later genetic analysis, which treated that subset as a discovery cohort. To predict cytomegalovirus infection status, the study combined high-throughput TCR immunosequencing, statistical association of individual TCRs with disease status, and machine learning. Using immunosequencing, the study profiled T cell repertoires from 666 subjects and related those repertoires to cytomegalovirus serostatus. Roughly 5 DR-DQ haplotypes were handled as single units for association and clustering, since linkage in the cohort was strong. The study aimed to test whether cataloging public T cell receptors could reveal signatures of past pathogen exposure. Among about 410 genotyped donors of the cohort, an average of roughly 230,000 unique TCR beta nucleotide sequences was sequenced per donor, of which approximately 19% were non-productive.

The library was made by the immunoSEQ multiplex PCR assay. The multiplex PCR relied on a mix of 60 forward primers for TCR Vbeta segments and 13 reverse primers for TCR Jbeta segments. The CDR3 region of rearranged TCR beta genes was amplified from genomic DNA by a multiplex PCR assay. On the Illumina HiSeq System, the amplified TCR beta libraries were sequenced as 87-base-pair reads. In the original analysis: A later analysis tallied tens of millions of unique TCR beta chains across the 666 repertoires, and roughly 11 million of those chains were shared by two or more donors. Raw reads were error-corrected and collapsed into unique sequences with a nearest-neighbor algorithm that merged closely related sequences to remove PCR and sequencing errors. V, D and J gene segments were assigned by aligning CDR3 sequences to IMGT reference sequences. For a sequence to be retained, a match of at least six nucleotides was required to both a V gene segment and a J gene segment. A rearrangement was called productive if the CDR3 had no stop codons and remained in frame with V and J, and every other rearrangement was called non-productive. CDR3 was defined according to IMGT convention as the region running from the second conserved V-encoded cysteine to the conserved J-encoded phenylalanine. The earlier analysis of 587 of the donors excluded sequences that lacked an unambiguous match to a single V gene segment. An earlier analysis of under 750 of the donors called V segments functional above 56.7% productive rearrangements and segregating when the between-donor standard deviation exceeded 5%. To diagnose cytomegalovirus status from the catalog of TCR beta chain sequences, a statistical classification framework was built. V and J gene assignment, in a later analysis, came from comparing TCR nucleotide sequences with IMGT/GENE-DB human TR gene sequences. In a later analysis, CDR3 sequences and most-parsimonious VDJ recombination scenarios were assigned using the TCRdist pipeline. In a later analysis, each TCR beta chain was defined by its CDR3 amino acid sequence together with its V-gene family, and reads without a unique V-gene family were excluded. As a way to deal with suspected cross-contamination and a sequencing artifact, a later analysis dropped nearly 600 nucleotide sequences that were highly shared and had low generation probability. A later analysis calculated a clonal expansion index for each public chain from normalized within-repertoire ranks of inferred template counts. In a later analysis, generation probabilities were computed using a VDJ recombination model fitted to out-of-frame rearrangements, and the results were checked against IGoR. Hypergeometric tests were used in a later analysis to score TCR-TCR, TCR-HLA and TCR-CMV co-occurrence, with a repertoire-size bias correction applied to the TCR pairs. A later analysis estimated false discovery rates by permuting HLA or CMV assignments 20 times. In a later analysis, co-occurring TCRs were grouped with DBSCAN, and TCRdist sequence similarity was added when clustering was performed within HLA-allele-positive subsets. Repertoires with fewer than 30,000 or more than 120,000 public chains, plus five repertoires with anomalous nucleotide sharing, were excluded from co-occurrence clustering. TCRdb's version of the immuneACCESS table is confined to in-frame rearrangements and falls short of the full clone set. An unresolved V gene accounts for under half of the shortfall where checked; the remainder is of unknown origin. D and trimming were read from the DNA, whereas the V and J calls and clone size are those reported in that table. The sample records about 50,000 clones, about four fifths of which are singletons. The ten largest account for 2% to 3% of the sample.

V and J lose 1 base and 0 bases, and a span of 12 bases separates them. Its CDR3 holds 17 amino acids, cysteine through phenylalanine. Solely the CDR3 DNA is kept, with 51 bases framed from the first base. The germline V gene encodes CDR1 MGHRA and CDR2 YSYEKL. Broader findings and caveats from the paper: A later analysis reported that several top co-occurrence clusters appeared linked to parvovirus B19, influenza, CMV and Epstein-Barr virus. The study listed over 150 TCR beta chains as associated with cytomegalovirus. Presence/absence analyses assumed roughly uniform sequencing depth across donors, an assumption that may not hold. Because some donors lacked HLA typing at each locus, the association tests relied only on the typed subset. Immune exposure information for the cohort was limited to CMV serostatus. A cluster of highly shared sequence variants was judged likely to be a technical artifact of the sequencing pipeline. According to a later genetic analysis, donors in an Asian-associated ancestry cluster had fewer N-insertions in productive TCRs than the roughly 700-donor mean. Linkage disequilibrium might explain the correlated functional status among segregating V segments, but an unknown experimental factor could not be ruled out. In this cohort, only TCR beta chains were sequenced, and detectable features were limited by the absence of alpha or paired-chain data. When HLA alleles, especially DR and DQ, strongly co-occurred, attributing TCR associations to individual alleles was difficult. At a false discovery rate of 0.05, a later analysis linked under 20,000 TCR beta sequences to specific HLA alleles. Three of the identified cytomegalovirus-associated TCR beta chains were confirmed in vitro to be specific for cytomegalovirus antigens. V-gene and J-gene trimming of TCR beta chains was associated with a missense DCLRE1C variant in a later genetic analysis, and the association was replicated in an independent cohort. In a later analysis, TCR association rates were found to vary across HLA loci, with the most associated TCRs seen for DRB1 alleles and the fewest for HLA-C alleles. It was suggested by the authors that the approach could potentially be generalized to other disease states and immunological phenotypes. The earlier analysis of almost 600 of the donors excluded 15 to 20 rarely observed V segments, including chromosome 9 orphons, because counts were too low. A further reported finding was that TCR beta sequences accurately predicted the HLA-A and HLA-B alleles for most subjects in the first cohort. In a later analysis, most CMV-associated TCR beta chains were found to appear HLA-restricted, with HLA associations seemingly driven largely by CMV exposure. Some IMGT-functional V segments, including TRBV6-2 and TRBV6-3, could not be told apart with the 87-base-pair reads, so those segments were excluded. While some public TCRs were present in many individuals, most TCR sequences turned up only very rarely across donors. In an earlier analysis of about 540 of the donors, most TCR beta V segments were observed in productive rearrangements about 90% or about 30% of the time, broadly matching IMGT annotations. Cytomegalovirus status was reported to be diagnosed by the classifier with high specificity and sensitivity in both the original and validation cohorts. Compared with equally common non-associated chains, HLA-associated TCR beta chains in a later analysis were more clonally expanded and had lower generation probabilities.

The V gene is TRBV4-1 and the J gene is TRBJ2-2; a tentative D match to TRBD2 spans 6 bases. This clonotype was sampled from a boy between 10 and 17 years old in good health and CMV-seropositive. The material sequenced was PBMCs. The encoded CDR3 is CASSQVMAGSNTGELFF. At the DNA level, the sequence is TGCGCCAGCAGCCAAGTGATGGCGGGGTCGAACACCGGGGAGCTGTTTTTT.